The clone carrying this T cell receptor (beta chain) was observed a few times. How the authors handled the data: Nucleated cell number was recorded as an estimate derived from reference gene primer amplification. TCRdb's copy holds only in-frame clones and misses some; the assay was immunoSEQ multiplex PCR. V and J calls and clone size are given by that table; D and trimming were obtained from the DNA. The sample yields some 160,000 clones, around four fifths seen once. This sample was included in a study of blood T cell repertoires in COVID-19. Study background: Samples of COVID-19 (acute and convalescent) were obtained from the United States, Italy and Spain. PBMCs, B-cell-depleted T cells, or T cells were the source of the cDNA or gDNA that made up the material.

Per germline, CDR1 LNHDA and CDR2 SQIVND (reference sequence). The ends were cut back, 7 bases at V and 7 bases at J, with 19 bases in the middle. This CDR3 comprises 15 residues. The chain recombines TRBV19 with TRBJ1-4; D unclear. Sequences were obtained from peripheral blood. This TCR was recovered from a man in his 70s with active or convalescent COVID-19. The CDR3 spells CASKAGAMFGEKLFF. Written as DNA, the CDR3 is TGTGCCAGTAAGGCGGGCGCGATGTTCGGTGAAAAACTGTTTTTT.